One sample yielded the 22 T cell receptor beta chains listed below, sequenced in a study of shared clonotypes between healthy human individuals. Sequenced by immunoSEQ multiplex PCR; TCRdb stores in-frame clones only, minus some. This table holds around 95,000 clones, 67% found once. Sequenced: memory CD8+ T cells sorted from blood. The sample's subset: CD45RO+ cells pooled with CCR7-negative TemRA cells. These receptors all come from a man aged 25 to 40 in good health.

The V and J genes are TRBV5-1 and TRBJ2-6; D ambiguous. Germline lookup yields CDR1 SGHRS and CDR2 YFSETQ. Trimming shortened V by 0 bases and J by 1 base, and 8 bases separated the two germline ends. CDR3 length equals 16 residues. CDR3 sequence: CASSLVMGSGANVLTF. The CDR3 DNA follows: TGCGCCAGCAGCTTGGTAATGGGTTCTGGGGCCAACGTCCTGACTTTC.

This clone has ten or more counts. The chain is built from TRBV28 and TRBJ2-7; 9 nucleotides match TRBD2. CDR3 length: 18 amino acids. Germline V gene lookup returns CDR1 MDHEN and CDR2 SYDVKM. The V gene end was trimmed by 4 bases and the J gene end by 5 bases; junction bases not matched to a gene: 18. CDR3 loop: CASSSLVGAGGLFDEQYF. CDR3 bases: TGTGCCAGCAGTTCGCTCGTGGGTGCGGGAGGGCTTTTCGACGAGCAGTACTTC.

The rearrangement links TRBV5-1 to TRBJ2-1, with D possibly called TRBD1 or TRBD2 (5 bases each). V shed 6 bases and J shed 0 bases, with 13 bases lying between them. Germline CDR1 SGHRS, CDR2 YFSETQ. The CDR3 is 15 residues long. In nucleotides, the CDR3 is TGCGCCAGCACCCTTGGGACCACCTCCTACAATGAGCAGTTCTTC. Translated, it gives CASTLGTTSYNEQFF. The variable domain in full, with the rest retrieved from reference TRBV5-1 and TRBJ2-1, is KAGVTQTPRYLIKTRGQQVTLSCSPISGHRSVSWYQQTPGQGLQFLFEYFSETQRNKGNFPGRFSGRQFSNSRSEMNVSTLELGDSALYLCASTLGTTSYNEQFFGPGTRLTVL.

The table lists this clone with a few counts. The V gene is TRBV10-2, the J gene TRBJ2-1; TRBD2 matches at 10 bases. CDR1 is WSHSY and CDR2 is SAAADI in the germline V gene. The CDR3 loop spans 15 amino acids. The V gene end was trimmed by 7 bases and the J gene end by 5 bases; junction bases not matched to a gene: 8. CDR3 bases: TGCGCCAGCATGCCACTAGCGGGAATGAACAATGAGCAGTTCTTC. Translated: CASMPLAGMNNEQFF.

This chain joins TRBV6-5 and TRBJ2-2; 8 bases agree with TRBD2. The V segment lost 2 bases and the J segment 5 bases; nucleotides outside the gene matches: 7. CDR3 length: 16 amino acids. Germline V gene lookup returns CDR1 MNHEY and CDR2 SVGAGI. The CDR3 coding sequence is TGTGCCAGCAGTTACGTTAGCGGGACTACTACCGGGGAGCTGTTTTTT. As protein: CASSYVSGTTTGELFF.

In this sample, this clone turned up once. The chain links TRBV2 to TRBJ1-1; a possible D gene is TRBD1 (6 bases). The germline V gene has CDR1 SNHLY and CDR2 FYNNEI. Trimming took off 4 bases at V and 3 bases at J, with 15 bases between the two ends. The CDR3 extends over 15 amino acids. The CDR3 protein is CASSGTGRADTEAFF. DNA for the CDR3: TGTGCCAGCAGTGGTACAGGGAGGGCCGACACTGAAGCTTTCTTT.

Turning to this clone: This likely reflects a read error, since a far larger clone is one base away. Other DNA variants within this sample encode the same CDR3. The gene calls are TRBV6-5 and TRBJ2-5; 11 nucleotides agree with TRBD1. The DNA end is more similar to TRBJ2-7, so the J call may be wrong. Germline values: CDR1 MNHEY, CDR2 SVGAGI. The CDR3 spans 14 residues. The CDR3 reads CASSAGTGGYEQYF. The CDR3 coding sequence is TGTGCCAGCAGTGCCGGGACAGGGGGGTACGAGCAGTACTTC.

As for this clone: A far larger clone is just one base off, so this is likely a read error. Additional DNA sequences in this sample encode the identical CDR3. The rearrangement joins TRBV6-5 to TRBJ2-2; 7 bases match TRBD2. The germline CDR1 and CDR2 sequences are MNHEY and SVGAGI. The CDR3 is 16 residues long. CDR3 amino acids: CASSYGREANTGELFF. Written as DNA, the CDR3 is TGTGCCAGCAGTTACGGGAGGGAGGCTAACACCGGGGAGCTATTTTTT.

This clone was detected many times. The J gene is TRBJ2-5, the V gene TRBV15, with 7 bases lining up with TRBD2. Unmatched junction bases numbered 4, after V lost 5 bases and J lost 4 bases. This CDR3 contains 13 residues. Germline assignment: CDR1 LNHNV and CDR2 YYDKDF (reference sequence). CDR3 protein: CATSHIAGETQYF. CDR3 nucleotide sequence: TGTGCCACCAGCCATATAGCGGGAGAGACCCAGTACTTC.

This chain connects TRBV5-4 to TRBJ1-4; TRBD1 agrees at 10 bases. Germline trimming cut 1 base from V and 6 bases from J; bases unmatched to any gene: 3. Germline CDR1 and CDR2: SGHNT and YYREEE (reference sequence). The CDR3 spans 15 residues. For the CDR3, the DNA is TGTGCCAGCAGCTTGTTAGGGACAGGGGATGAAAAACTGTTTTTT. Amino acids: CASSLLGTGDEKLFF.

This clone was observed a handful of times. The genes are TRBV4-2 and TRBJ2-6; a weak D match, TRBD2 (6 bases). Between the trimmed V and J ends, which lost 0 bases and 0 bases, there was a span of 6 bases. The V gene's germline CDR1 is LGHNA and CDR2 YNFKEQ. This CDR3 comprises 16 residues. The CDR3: CASSQEGGSGANVLTF. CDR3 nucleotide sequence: TGTGCCAGCAGCCAAGAGGGGGGCTCTGGGGCCAACGTCCTGACTTTC.

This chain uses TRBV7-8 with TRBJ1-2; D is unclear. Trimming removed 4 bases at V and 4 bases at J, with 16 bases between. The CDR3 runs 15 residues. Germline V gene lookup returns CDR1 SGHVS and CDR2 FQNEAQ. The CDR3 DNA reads TGTGCCAGCAGCTCCAGACTGCAAACCCTCTATGGCTACACCTTC. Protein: CASSSRLQTLYGYTF.

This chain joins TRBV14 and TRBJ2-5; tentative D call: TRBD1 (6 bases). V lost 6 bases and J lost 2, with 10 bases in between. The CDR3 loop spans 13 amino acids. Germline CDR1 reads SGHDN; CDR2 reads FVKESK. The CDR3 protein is CASRMTGQETQYF. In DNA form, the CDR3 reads TGTGCCAGCAGGATGACAGGTCAAGAGACCCAGTACTTC.

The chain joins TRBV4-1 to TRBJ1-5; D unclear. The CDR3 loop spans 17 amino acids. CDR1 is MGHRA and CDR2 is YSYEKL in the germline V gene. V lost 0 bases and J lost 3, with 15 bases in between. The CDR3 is CASSQEKGRSYNQPQHF. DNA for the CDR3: TGCGCCAGCAGCCAAGAGAAGGGAAGGTCGTACAATCAGCCCCAGCATTTT.

CDR3 DNA: TGTGCCAGCGCGGGAGTATCCTACGAGCAGTACTTC. Encoded protein: CASAGVSYEQYF. V usage is TRBV27 and J usage is TRBJ2-7, with 7 bases lining up with TRBD2. J gave up 1 base and V 8 bases, and 2 bases lay outside the gene matches. The germline CDR1 and CDR2 sequences are MNHEY and SMNVEV (reference sequence). The length of the CDR3 is 12 residues.

As DNA, the CDR3 is TGTGCCACACACAGGCCTCTAGAGCAGTACTTC. Its protein is CATHRPLEQYF. This chain links TRBV2 with TRBJ2-7; D is possibly TRBD1 (5 bases). This CDR3 contains 11 residues. Germline lookup yields CDR1 SNHLY and CDR2 FYNNEI. V was trimmed by 10 bases and J by 7 bases, leaving 14 bases between them.

DNA of the CDR3: TGCGCCAGCAGCCAAGAGTTCTTGGGAGTCCATGAGCAGTTCTTC. Its protein product is CASSQEFLGVHEQFF. This rearrangement joins TRBV4-3 to TRBJ2-1, with D maybe TRBD2 (5 bases). The CDR3 covers 15 residues. Germline CDR1 and CDR2: LGHNA and YSLEER. V was trimmed by 0 bases and J by 8 bases, leaving 14 bases between them.

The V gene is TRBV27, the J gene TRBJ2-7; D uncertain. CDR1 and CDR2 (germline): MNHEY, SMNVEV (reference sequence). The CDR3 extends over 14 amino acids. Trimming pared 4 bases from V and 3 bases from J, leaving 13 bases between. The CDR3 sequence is CASSSSLVHYEQYF. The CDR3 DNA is TGTGCCAGCAGTTCATCCCTAGTACACTACGAGCAGTACTTC.

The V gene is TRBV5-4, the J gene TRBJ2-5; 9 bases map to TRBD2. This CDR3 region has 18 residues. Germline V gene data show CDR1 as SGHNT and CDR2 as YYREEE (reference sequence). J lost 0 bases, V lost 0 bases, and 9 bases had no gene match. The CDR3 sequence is CASSLGGRTSAYQETQYF. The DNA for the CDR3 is TGTGCCAGCAGCTTGGGGGGACGGACTAGCGCGTACCAAGAGACCCAGTACTTC.

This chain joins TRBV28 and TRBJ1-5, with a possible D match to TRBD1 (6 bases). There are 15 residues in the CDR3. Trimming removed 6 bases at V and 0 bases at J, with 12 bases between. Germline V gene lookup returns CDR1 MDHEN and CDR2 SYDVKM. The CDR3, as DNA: TGTGCCAGCAGCTACGGACAGTTTAGCAATCAGCCCCAGCATTTT. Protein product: CASSYGQFSNQPQHF.

The CDR3 region is CASSDTRNYNEQFF. CDR3 nucleotide sequence: TGTGCCAGCAGTGACACCCGGAACTACAATGAGCAGTTCTTC. The V and J genes are TRBV2 and TRBJ2-1; no definite D call. The CDR3 runs to 14 residues. V lost 3 bases, J lost 3 bases, and 9 bases lay in between. Germline V gene lookup returns CDR1 SNHLY and CDR2 FYNNEI.

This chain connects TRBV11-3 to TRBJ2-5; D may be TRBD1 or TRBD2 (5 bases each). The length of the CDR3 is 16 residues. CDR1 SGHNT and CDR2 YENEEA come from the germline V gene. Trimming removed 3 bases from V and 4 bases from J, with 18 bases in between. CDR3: CASSLPGTPGLETQYF. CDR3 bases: TGTGCCAGCAGCTTGCCCGGGACGCCGGGGTTAGAGACCCAGTACTTC.